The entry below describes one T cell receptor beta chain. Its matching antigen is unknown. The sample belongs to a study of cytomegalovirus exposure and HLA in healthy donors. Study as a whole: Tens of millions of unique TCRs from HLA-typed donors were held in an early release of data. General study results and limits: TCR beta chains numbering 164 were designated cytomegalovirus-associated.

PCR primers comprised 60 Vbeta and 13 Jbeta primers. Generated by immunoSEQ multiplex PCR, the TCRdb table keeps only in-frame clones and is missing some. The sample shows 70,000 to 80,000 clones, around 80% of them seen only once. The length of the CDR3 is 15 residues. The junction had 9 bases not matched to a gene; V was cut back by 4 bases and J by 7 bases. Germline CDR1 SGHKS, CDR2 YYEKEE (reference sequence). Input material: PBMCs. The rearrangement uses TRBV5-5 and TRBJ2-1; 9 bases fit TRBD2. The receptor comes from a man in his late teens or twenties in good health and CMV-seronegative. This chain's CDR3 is CASSPIAGGANEQFF. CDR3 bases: TGTGCCAGCAGCCCGATCGCGGGAGGGGCTAATGAGCAGTTCTTC. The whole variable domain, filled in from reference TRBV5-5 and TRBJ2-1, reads DAGVTQSPTHLIKTRGQQVTLRCSPISGHKSVSWYQQVLGQGPQFIFQYYEKEERGRGNFPDRFSARQFPNYSSELNVNALLLGDSALYLCASSPIAGGANEQFFGPGTRLTVL.